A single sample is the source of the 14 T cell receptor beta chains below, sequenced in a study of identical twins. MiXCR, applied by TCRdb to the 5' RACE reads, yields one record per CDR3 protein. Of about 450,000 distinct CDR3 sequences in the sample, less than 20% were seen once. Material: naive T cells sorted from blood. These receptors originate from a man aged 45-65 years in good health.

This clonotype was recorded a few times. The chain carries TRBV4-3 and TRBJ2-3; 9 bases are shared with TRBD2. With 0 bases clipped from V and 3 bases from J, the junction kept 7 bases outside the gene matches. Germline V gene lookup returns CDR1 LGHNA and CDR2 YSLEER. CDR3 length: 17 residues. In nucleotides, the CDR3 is TGCGCCAGCAGCCAAGATTTCGGACTAGCGCATACAGATACGCAGTATTTT. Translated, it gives CASSQDFGLAHTDTQYF.

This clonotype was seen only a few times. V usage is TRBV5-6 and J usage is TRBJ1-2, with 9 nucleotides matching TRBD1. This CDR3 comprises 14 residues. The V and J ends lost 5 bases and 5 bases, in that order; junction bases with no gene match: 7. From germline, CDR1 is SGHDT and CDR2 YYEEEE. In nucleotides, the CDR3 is TGTGCCAGCAGTTCCGGGACAGGGTATTATGGCTACACCTTC. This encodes CASSSGTGYYGYTF.

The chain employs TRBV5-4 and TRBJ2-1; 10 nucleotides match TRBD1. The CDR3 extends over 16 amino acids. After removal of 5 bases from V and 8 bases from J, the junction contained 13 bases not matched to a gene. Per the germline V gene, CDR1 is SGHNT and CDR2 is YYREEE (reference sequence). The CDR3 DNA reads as TGTGCCAGCAGTTCCCCCGGTGGGACAGGGGTTGATGAGCAGTTCTTC. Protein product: CASSSPGGTGVDEQFF.

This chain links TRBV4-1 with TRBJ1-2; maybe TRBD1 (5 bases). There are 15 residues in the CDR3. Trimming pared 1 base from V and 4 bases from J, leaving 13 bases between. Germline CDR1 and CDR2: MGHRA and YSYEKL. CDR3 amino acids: CASSQVSGTIYGYTF. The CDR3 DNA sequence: TGCGCCAGCAGCCAAGTTTCCGGGACGATCTATGGCTACACCTTC.

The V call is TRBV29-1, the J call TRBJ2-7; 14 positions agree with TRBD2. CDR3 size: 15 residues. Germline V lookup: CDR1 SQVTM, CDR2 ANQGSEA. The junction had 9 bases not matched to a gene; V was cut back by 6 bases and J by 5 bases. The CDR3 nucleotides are TGCAGCGTGTCCGGGACTAGCGGGAGAATGAACGAGCAGTACTTC. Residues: CSVSGTSGRMNEQYF.

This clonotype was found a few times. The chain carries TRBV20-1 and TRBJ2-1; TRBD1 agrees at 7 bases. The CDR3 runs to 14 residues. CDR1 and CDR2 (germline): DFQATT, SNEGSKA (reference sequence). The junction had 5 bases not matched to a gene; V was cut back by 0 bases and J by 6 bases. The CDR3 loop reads CSARDRGSLNEQFF. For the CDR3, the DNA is TGCAGTGCTAGAGACAGGGGGTCCCTCAATGAGCAGTTCTTC.

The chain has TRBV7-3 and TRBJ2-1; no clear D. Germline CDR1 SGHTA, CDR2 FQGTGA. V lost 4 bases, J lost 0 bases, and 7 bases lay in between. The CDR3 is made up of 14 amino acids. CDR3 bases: TGTGCCAGCAGCTCCGCCGGCTCCTACAATGAGCAGTTCTTC. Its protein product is CASSSAGSYNEQFF.

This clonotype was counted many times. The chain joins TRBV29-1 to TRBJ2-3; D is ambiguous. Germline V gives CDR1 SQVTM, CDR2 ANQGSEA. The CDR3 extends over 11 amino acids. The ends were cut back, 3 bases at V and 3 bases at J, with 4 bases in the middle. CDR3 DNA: TGCAGCGTTGACAGAACAGATACGCAGTATTTT. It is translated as CSVDRTDTQYF.

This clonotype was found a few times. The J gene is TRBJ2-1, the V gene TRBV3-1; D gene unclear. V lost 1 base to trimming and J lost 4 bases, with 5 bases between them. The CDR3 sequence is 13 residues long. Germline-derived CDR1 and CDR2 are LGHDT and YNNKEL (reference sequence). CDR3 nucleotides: TGTGCCAGCAGCCAAGGGCATTACAATGAGCAGTTCTTC. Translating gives CASSQGHYNEQFF.

The CDR3 loop reads CSAPYIGRGTEAFF. CDR3 DNA: TGCAGCGCCCCTTATATAGGTCGGGGCACTGAAGCTTTCTTT. The chain couples TRBV29-1 to TRBJ1-1, with D unresolved. The V and J ends lost 7 bases and 4 bases respectively, with 19 bases between them. Per the germline V gene, CDR1 is SQVTM and CDR2 is ANQGSEA. This CDR3 is built from 14 residues.

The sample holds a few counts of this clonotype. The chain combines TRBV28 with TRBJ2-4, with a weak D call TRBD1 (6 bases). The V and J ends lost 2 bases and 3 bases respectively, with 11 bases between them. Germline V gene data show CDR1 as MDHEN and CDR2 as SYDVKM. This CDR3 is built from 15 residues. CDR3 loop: CASSLGGAGKNIQYF. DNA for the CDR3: TGTGCCAGCAGTTTAGGGGGCGCCGGCAAAAACATTCAGTACTTC.

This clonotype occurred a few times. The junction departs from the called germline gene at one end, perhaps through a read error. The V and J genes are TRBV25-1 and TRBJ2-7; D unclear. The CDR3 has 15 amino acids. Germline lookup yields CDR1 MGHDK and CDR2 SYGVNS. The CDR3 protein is CATNSPLRISNEQYF. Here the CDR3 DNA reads TGTGCCACCAATTCCCCCCTCAGGATCTCCAACGAGCAGTACTTC.

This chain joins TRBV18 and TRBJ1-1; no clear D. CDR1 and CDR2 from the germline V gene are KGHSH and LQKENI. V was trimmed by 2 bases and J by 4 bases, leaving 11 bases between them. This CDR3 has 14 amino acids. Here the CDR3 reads CASSPSRVGTEAFF. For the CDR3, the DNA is TGTGCCAGCTCACCAAGTCGGGTCGGCACTGAAGCTTTCTTT.

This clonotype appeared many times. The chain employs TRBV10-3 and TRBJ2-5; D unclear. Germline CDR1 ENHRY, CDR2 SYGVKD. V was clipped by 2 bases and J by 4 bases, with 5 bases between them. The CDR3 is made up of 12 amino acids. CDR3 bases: TGTGCCATCAGTGAGGCTCCAGAGACCCAGTACTTC. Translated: CAISEAPETQYF.